This T cell receptor beta chain was captured by sequencing in a study of read filtering for tumor transcriptome and immune sequencing. The wider study: Mean patient age was approximately 66 years, range roughly 40 to 85; approximately 18 male, about 15 female. Revised staging placed eight or nine patients in R-ISS I, 15 to 20 in II, about seven in III. IR-seq gave about 3.5 to 10.27 million TCR reads per sample; RNA-seq gave roughly 75 to 1,400. Findings and limits, study-wide: The CD138-negative fraction was mixed bone marrow immune cells, not pure T cells.

Molecular barcoded adaptors covering alpha/delta and beta/gamma chains were used on approximately 440 ng RNA. TCRdb re-derived calls from the reads in MiXCR, one entry per CDR3 protein. The table has over 50,000 distinct CDR3 sequences, approximately 18% seen once; the top ten hold roughly 10%. This CDR3 has 14 amino acids. V lost 3 bases and J lost 8, with 14 bases in between. Germline V CDR1 and CDR2: KGHSH, LQKENI. This clonotype appeared many times. Its antigen is unknown. The V call is TRBV18, the J call TRBJ2-1; D possibly corresponds to TRBD2 (7 bases). Material: a population of CD138-negative cells sorted from bone marrow. The receptor was derived from a donor at least 40 years old with multiple myeloma. CDR3 protein: CASSPKLGGDEQFF. CDR3 sequence (DNA): TGTGCCAGCTCACCTAAATTAGGGGGGGATGAGCAGTTCTTC.